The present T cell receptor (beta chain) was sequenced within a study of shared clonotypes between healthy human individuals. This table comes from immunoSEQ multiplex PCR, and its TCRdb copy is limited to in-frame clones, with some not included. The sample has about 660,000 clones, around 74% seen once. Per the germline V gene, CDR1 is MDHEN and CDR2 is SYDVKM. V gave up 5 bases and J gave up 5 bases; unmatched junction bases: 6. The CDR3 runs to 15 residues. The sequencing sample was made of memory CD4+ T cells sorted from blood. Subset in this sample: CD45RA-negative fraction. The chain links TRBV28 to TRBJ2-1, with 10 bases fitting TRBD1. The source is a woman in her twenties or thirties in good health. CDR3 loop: CASSGPGQGHNEQFF. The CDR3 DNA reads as TGTGCCAGCAGTGGACCGGGACAGGGGCACAATGAGCAGTTCTTC.